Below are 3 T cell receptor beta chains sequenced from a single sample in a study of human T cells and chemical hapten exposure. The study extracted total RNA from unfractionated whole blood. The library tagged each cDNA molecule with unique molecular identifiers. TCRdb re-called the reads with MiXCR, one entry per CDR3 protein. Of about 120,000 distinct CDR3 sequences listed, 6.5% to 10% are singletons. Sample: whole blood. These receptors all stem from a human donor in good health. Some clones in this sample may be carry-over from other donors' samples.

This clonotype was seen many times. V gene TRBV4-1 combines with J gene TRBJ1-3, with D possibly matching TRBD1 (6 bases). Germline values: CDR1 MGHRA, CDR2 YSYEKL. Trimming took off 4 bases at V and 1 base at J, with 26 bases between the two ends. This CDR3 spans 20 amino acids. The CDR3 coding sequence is TGCGCCAGCAGCCCAAAGTTCTCCAGGGGCCGCGGAGAGTCTGGAAACACCATATATTTT. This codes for CASSPKFSRGRGESGNTIYF.

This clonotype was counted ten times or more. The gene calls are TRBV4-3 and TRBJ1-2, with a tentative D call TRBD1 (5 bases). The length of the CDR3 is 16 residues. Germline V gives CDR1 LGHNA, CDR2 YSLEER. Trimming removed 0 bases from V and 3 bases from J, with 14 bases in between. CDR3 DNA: TGCGCCAGCAGCCAAGATCGGTCAGGGCCCTACTATGGCTACACCTTC. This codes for CASSQDRSGPYYGYTF.

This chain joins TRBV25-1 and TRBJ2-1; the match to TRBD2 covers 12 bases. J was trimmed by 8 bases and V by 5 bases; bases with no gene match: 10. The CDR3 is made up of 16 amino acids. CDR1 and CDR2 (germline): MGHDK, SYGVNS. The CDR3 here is CASSPPLAGGPHEQFF. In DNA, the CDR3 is TGTGCCAGCAGTCCCCCGCTAGCGGGAGGGCCCCATGAGCAGTTCTTC.